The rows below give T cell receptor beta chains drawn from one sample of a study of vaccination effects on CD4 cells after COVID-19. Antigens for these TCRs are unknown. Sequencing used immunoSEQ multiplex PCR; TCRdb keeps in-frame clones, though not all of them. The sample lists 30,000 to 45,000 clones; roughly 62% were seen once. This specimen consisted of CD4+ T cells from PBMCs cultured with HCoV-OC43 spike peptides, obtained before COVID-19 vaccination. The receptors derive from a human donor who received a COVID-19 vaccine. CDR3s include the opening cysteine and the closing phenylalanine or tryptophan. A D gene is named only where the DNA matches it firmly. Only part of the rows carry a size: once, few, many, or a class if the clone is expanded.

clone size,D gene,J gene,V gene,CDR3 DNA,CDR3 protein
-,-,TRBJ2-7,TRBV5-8,TGTGCCAGCAGCTTCCTTGGGGGGGAGCAGTACTTC,CASSFLGGEQYF
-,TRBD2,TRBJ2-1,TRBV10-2,TGCGCCAGCAGTGAGTCGACCGGGGGGGCCTACAATGAGCAGTTCTTC,CASSESTGGAYNEQFF
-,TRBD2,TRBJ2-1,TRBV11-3,TGTGCCAGCGGGGAGCGGGGGAAAAACAATGAGCAGTTCTTC,CASGERGKNNEQFF
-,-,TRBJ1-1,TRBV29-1,TGCAGCGTTGAAGGTTCGGCAGTCGGAGCTTTCTTT,CSVEGSAVGAFF
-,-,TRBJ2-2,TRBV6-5,TGTGTCAGCAGTTACTCGTCGGGGACAAACACCGGGGAGCTGTTTTTT,CVSSYSSGTNTGELFF
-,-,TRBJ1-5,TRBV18,TGTGCCAGCTCACCACAAGGGCCGGGGCAGCCCCAGCATTTT,CASSPQGPGQPQHF
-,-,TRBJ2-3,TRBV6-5,TGTGCCAGCAGCCCGGGACTCCTAACAGATACGCAGTATTTT,CASSPGLLTDTQYF
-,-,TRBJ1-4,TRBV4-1,TGCGCCAGCAGCCTAGGCTTACTGGGCAGGTCTAATGAAAAACTGTTTTTT,CASSLGLLGRSNEKLFF
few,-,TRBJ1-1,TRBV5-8,TGTGCCAGCAGCTTTGAGTTCGGCGTTGAAGCTTTCTTT,CASSFEFGVEAFF
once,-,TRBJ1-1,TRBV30,TGTGCCTGGAGCGGAGGTTGGTACAGGTCGAACACTGAAGCTTTCTTT,CAWSGGWYRSNTEAFF
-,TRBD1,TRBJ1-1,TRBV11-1,TGTGCCAGCAGCGCAAGCGCCGGGACAGGCAAAAGAGAAGCTTTCTTT,CASSASAGTGKREAFF
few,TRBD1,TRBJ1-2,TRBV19,TGTGCCAGTAGTACGACAGGGAGTGCCCAAAACTATGGCTACACCTTC,CASSTTGSAQNYGYTF
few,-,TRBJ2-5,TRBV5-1,TGCGCCAGCAGCGCGTCGACTAGTGGCCCCCAAGAGACCCAGTACTTC,CASSASTSGPQETQYF